The T cell receptor beta chain under discussion was sequenced for a study of CD8 T cells in ankylosing spondylitis. This clonotype came up many times. The antigen is not known. Notes on the study in general: A motif of 7 to 9 highly homologous TCR beta variants was seen as apparently characteristic of ankylosing spondylitis blood. Existing reports had already noted some motif variants in reactive arthritis synovial fluid and blood. Enrichment of disease-linked clones was reportedly significant in matched ankylosing spondylitis synovial fluid.

Quantitative 5'-RACE with molecular barcodes was used to make the TCR beta libraries. TCRdb reanalysed the 5' RACE reads using MiXCR and keeps one entry per CDR3 protein. The sample carries roughly 250,000 distinct CDR3 sequences, over 9.5% recorded once. This CDR3 comprises 12 residues. Germline lookup yields CDR1 GTSNPN and CDR2 SVGIG (reference sequence). V was shortened by 0 bases and J by 7 bases, with 6 bases between the two germline ends. The receptor's source is a male donor with ankylosing spondylitis or in good health (not recorded which). The sequenced material came from blood, either unsorted or a sorted T cell fraction (not recorded which). J is TRBJ1-4 and V is TRBV30; the D gene is possibly TRBD1 (6 bases). The CDR3 reads CAWSVQGEKLFF. CDR3 DNA sequence: TGTGCCTGGAGTGTACAGGGTGAAAAACTGTTTTTT. Supplemented by reference TRBV30 and TRBJ1-4, the full variable domain reads SQTIHQWPATLVQPVGSPLSLECTVEGTSNPNLYWYRQAAGRGLQLLFYSVGIGQISSEVPQNLSASRPQDRQFILSSKKLLLSDSGFYLCAWSVQGEKLFFGSGTQLSVL.